The 6 T cell receptor beta chains below all came from one sample that was sequenced in a study of cytomegalovirus exposure and HLA in healthy donors. PCR amplification relied on 60 Vbeta primers (plus 13 Jbeta primers). Profiled with immunoSEQ multiplex PCR; TCRdb holds only in-frame clones, not every one. Seen here are over 150,000 clones, 77% observed once, and the top ten hold 1.4% to 1.5%. The sample consisted of PBMCs. The receptor source for this set is a woman younger than 45 in good health and CMV-seropositive.

This clone has a single count. The chain carries TRBV6-1 and TRBJ1-5; 10 bases line up with TRBD1. The CDR3 is 14 amino acids. CDR1 and CDR2 (germline): MNHNS, SASEGT. After removal of 4 bases from V and 7 bases from J, the junction contained 4 bases not matched to a gene. The CDR3 spells CASSGGDRGQPQHF. CDR3 DNA sequence: TGTGCCAGCAGTGGGGGGGACAGGGGCCAGCCCCAGCATTTT.

This clone has more than one count but fewer than ten. V is TRBV2 and J is TRBJ1-5, with TRBD1 matching 9 bases. J was trimmed by 7 bases and V by 6 bases; bases with no gene match: 7. Germline V gene sequence: CDR1 SNHLY, CDR2 FYNNEI. This CDR3 region has 14 residues. In DNA form, the CDR3 reads TGTGCCAGCAGGGGACAGGGAACGGAGCAGCCCCAGCATTTT. Translating gives CASRGQGTEQPQHF.

This chain connects TRBV19 to TRBJ2-3; 7 bases are shared with TRBD1. V lost 3 bases, J lost 0 bases, and 6 bases stayed unmatched. Germline V gene data show CDR1 as LNHDA and CDR2 as SQIVND (reference sequence). The CDR3 runs 16 residues. The CDR3 region has the DNA TGTGCCAGTAGTATGGGACAGTCGCCTAGCACAGATACGCAGTATTTT. Protein: CASSMGQSPSTDTQYF.

Points on this clone: Other DNA sequences in this specimen translate into the identical CDR3. V gene TRBV27 combines with J gene TRBJ2-7; perhaps TRBD2 as D (6 bases). Germline V CDR1 and CDR2: MNHEY, SMNVEV (reference sequence). The CDR3 contains 13 residues. Deletions cut 3 bases from V and 2 bases from J, with 8 bases between. This chain's CDR3 is CASSLSGAYEQYF. CDR3 nucleotides: TGTGCCAGCAGTTTGTCGGGGGCCTACGAGCAGTACTTC.

V usage is TRBV28 and J usage is TRBJ1-1, with D uncertain. V lost 5 bases to trimming and J lost 2 bases, with 9 bases between them. Germline CDR1 is MDHEN and CDR2 is SYDVKM. CDR3 length equals 13 residues. CDR3 residues: CASSGRGNTEAFF. CDR3 bases: TGTGCCAGCAGTGGCCGGGGTAACACTGAAGCTTTCTTT.

The V gene is TRBV11-3, the J gene TRBJ2-1; D is unresolved. The CDR3 runs 15 residues. V was pared by 1 base and J by 1 base, with 8 bases between. Germline V gene data show CDR1 as SGHNT and CDR2 as YENEEA. The CDR3 coding sequence is TGTGCCAGCAGCTTAGGCGGAGTTTCCTACAATGAGCAGTTCTTC. Encoded protein: CASSLGGVSYNEQFF.